This entry is about one T cell receptor (beta chain). Antigen: not known. This specimen comes from a study of cytomegalovirus exposure and HLA in healthy donors. Study overall: Unique TCRs numbering roughly 85 million, obtained from HLA-typed donors, made up an early data release. For the approximately 360 genotyped donors, approximately 82% fell within the Caucasian-associated ancestry cluster. Study results and limitations: With later analysis, a missense DCLRE1C variant became linked to TCR beta V- and J-gene trimming.

PCR was performed using 60 Vbeta and 13 Jbeta primers. The data were produced by immunoSEQ multiplex PCR, yet TCRdb's version contains in-frame clones alone and is incomplete. The sample consists of over 130,000 clones, approximately 84% of them appearing once. The study sampled nominally healthy donors, though unrecorded immune exposures were likely. The clonotype was recovered from a man aged 25-40 years in good health and CMV-seropositive. Sample: PBMCs.

This CDR3 is CASSNGQGAQYF. The CDR3 region has the DNA TGTGCCAGCAGCAACGGACAGGGTGCGCAGTATTTT. The rearrangement joins TRBV5-4 to TRBJ2-3, with 8 bases that match TRBD1. The junction had 5 bases not matched to a gene; V was cut back by 4 bases and J by 10 bases. The CDR3 consists of 12 residues. Germline CDR1 and CDR2: SGHNT and YYREEE (reference sequence).